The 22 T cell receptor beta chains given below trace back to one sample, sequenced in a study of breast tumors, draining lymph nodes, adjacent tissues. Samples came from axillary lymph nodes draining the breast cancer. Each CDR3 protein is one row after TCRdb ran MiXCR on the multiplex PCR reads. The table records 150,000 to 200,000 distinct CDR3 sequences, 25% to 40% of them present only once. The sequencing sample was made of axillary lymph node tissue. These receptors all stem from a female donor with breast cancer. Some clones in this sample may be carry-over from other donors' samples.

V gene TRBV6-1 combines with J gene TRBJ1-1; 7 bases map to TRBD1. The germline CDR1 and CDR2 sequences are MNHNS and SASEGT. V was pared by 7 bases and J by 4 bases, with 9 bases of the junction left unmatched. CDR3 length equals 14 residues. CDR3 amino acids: CASTQNDRVTEAFF. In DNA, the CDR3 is TGTGCCAGCACCCAAAACGACAGGGTCACTGAAGCTTTCTTT.

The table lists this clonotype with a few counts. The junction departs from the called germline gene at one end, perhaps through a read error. This chain's CDR3 is CASSPGNYGYAF. CDR3 DNA: TGTGCCAGCAGCCCAGGGAACTATGGCTACGCCTTC. This chain uses TRBV3-1 with TRBJ1-2; D is possibly TRBD1 (5 bases). CDR3 size: 12 residues. In germline, CDR1 is LGHDT, CDR2 YNNKEL (reference sequence).

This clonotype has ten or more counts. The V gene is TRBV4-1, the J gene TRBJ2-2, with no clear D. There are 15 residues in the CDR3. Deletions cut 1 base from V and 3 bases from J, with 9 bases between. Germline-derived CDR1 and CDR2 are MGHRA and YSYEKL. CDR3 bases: TGCGCCAGCAGCCAAGGTCGTCACGACACCGGGGAGCTGTTTTTT. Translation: CASSQGRHDTGELFF.

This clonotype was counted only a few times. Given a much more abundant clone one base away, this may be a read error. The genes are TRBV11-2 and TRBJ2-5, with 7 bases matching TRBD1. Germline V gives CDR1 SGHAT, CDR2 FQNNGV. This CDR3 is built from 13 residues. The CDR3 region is CASRLGGGATQYF. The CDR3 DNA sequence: TGTGCCAGCAGGTTAGGGGGCGGAGCGACCCAGTACTTC.

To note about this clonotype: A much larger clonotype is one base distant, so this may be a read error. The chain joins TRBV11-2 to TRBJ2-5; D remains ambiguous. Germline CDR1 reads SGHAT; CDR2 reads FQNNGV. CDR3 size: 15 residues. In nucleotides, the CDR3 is TGTGCCAGCAGCTTAGGTACAGAGCACCAAGAGACCCAGCACTTC. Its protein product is CASSLGTEHQETQHF.

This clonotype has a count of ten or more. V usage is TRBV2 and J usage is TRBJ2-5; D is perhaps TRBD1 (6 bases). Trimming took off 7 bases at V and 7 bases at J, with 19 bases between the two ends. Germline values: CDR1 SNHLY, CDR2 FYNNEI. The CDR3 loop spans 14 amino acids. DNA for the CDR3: TGTGCCAGCACGGGCAGGGGATTTTCAGTGACCCAGTACTTC. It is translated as CASTGRGFSVTQYF. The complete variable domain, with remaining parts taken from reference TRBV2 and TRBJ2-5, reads EPEVTQTPSHQVTQMGQEVILRCVPISNHLYFYWYRQILGQKVEFLVSFYNNEISEKSEIFDDQFSVERPDGSNFTLKIRSTKLEDSAMYFCASTGRGFSVTQYFGPGTRLLVL.

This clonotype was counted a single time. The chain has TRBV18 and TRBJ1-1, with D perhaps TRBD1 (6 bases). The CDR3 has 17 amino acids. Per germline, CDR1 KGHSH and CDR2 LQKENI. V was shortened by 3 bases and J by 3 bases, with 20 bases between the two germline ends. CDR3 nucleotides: TGTGCCAGCTCACCGCAATTCTGGGGGCACGGGGACACTGAAGCTTTCTTT. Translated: CASSPQFWGHGDTEAFF.

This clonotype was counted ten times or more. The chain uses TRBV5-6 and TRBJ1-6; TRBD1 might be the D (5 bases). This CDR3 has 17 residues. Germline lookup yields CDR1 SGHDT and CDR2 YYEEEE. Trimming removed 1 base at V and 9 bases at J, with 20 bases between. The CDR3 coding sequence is TGTGCCAGCAGCTTGTCCCGCTTGGGGCGAACCCCTTCACCCCTCCACTTT. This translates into CASSLSRLGRTPSPLHF.

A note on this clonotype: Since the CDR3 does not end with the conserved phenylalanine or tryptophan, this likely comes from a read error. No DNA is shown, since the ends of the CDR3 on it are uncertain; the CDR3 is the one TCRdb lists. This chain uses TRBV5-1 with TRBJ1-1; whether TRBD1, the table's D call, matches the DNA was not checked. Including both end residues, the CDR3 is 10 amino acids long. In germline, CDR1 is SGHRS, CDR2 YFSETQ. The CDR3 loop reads CASSGGDRKK.

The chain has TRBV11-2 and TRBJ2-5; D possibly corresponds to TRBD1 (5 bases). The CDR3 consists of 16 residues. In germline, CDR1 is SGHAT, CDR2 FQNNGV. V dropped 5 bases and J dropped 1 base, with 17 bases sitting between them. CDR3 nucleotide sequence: TGTGCCAGCAGCCGAAGTAGGGGAACTGGCCAAGAGACCCAGTACTTC. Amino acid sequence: CASSRSRGTGQETQYF. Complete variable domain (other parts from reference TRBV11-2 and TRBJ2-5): EAGVAQSPRYKIIEKRQSVAFWCNPISGHATLYWYQQILGQGPKLLIQFQNNGVVDDSQLPKDRFSAERLKGVDSTLKIQPAKLEDSAVYLCASSRSRGTGQETQYFGPGTRLLVL.

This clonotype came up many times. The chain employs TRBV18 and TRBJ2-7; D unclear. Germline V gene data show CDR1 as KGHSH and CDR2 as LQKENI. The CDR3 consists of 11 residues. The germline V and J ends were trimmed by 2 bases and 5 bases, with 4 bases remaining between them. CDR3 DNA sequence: TGTGCCAGCTCACCAAGGGACGAGCAGTACTTC. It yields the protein CASSPRDEQYF.

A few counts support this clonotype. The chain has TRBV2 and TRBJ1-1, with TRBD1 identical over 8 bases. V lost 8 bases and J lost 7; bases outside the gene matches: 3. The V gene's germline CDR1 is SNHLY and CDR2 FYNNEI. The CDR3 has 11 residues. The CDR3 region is CASQGASEAFF. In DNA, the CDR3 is TGTGCCAGCCAGGGGGCAAGTGAAGCTTTCTTT.

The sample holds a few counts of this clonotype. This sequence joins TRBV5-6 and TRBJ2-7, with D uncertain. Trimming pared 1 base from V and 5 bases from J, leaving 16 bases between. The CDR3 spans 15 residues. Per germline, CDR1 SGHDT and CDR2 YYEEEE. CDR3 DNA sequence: TGTGCCAGCAGCTTGAGCCAGGCGTGGTTCGACGAGCAGTACTTC. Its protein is CASSLSQAWFDEQYF. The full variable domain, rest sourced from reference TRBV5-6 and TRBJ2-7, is DAGVTQSPTHLIKTRGQQVTLRCSPKSGHDTVSWYQQALGQGPQFIFQYYEEEERQRGNFPDRFSGHQFPNYSSELNVNALLLGDSALYLCASSLSQAWFDEQYFGPGTRLTVT.

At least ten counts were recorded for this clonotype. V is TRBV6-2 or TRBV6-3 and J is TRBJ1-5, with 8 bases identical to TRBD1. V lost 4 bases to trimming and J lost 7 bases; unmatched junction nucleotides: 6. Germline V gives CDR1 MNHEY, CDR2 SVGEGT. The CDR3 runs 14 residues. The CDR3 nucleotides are TGTGCCAGCAGTTCCCGACAGGGGTTACAGCCCCAGCATTTT. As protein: CASSSRQGLQPQHF.

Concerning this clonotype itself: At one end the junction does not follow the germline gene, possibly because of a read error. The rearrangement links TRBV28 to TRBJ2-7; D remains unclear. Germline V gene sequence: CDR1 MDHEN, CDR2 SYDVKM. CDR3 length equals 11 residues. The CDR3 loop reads CASSLTYERYF. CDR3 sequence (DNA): TGTGCCAGCAGTCTTACCTACGAGCGGTACTTC. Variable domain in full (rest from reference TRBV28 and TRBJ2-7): DVKVTQSSRYLVKRTGEKVFLECVQDMDHENMFWYRQDPGLGLRLIYFSYDVKMKEKGDIPEGYSVSREKKERFSLILESASTNQTSMYLCASSLTYERYFGPGTRLTVT.

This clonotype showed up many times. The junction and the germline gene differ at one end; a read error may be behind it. The CDR3: CTSSVDQGDEQYF. The CDR3 coding sequence is TGTACCAGCAGCGTAGATCAGGGCGACGAGCAGTACTTC. The chain is built from TRBV9 and TRBJ2-7, with D tentatively TRBD1 (5 bases). CDR1 is SGDLS and CDR2 is YYNGEE in the germline V gene. CDR3 length: 13 amino acids.

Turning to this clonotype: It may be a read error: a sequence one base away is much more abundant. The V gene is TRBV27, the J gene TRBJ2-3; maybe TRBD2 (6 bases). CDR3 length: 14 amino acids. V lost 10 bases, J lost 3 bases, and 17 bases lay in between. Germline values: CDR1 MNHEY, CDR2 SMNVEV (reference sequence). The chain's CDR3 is CANTFRTTTDTQYF. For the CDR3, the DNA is TGTGCCAACACCTTTAGGACTACGACAGATACGCAGTATTTT.

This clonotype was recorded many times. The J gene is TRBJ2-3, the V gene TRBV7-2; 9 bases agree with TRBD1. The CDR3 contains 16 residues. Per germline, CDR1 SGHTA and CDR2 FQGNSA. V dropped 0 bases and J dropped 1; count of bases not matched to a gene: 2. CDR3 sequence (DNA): TGTGCCAGCAGCTTAGCCGGGACAGGGCGCACAGATACGCAGTATTTT. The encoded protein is CASSLAGTGRTDTQYF.

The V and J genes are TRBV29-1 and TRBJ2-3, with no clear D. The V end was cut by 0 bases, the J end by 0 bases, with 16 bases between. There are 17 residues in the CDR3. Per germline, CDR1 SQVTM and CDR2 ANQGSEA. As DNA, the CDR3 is TGCAGCGTTGAAGAAATAGGGCTCCGATCTAGCACAGATACGCAGTATTTT. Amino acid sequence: CSVEEIGLRSSTDTQYF.

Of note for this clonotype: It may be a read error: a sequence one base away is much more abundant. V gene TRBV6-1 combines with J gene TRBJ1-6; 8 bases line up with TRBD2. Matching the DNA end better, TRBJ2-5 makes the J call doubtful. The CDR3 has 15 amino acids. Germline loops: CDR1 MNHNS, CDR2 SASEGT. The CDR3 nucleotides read TGTGCCAGCAGTCAAGCGCCTAGCGGGCAAGAGACCCAGTACTTC. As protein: CASSQAPSGQETQYF.

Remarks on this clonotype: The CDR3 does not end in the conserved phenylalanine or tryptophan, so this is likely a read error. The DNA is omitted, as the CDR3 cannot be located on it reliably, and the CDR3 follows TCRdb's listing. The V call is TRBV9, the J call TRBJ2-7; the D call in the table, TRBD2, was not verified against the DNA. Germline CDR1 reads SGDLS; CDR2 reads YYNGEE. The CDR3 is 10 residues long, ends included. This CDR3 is CASAHLGLAG.

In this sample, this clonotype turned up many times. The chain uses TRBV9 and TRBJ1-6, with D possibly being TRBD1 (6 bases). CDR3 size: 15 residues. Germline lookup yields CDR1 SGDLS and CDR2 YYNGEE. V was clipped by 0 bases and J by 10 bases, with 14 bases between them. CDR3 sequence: CASSVAGTGRSPLHF. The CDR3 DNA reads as TGTGCCAGCAGCGTAGCTGGTACAGGGCGATCACCCCTCCACTTT.